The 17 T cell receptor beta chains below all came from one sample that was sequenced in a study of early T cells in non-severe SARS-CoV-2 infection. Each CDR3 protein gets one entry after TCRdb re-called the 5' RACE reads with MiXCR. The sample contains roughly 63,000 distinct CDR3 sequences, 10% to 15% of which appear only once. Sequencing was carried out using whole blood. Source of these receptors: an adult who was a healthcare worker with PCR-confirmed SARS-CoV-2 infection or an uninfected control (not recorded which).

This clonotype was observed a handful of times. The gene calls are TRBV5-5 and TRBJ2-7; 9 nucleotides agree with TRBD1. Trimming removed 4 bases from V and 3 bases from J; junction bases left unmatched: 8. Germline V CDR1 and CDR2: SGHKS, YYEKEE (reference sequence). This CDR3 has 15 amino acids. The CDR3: CASSPGTGIGYEQYF. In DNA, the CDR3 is TGTGCCAGCAGCCCTGGGACAGGGATCGGCTACGAGCAGTACTTC.

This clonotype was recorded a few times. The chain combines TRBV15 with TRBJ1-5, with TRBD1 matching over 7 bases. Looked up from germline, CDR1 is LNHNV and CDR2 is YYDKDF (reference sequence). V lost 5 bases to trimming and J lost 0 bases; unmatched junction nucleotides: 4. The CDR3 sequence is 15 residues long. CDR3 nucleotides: TGTGCCACCAGCCCCCGGGACAGTAGCAATCAGCCCCAGCATTTT. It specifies CATSPRDSSNQPQHF.

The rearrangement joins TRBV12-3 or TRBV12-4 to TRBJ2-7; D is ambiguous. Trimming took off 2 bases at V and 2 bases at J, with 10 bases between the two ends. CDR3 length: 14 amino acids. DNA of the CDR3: TGTGCCAGCAGTTTATCTGGGCTGGCCTACGAGCAGTACTTC. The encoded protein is CASSLSGLAYEQYF.

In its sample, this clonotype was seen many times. The CDR3 DNA reads TGTGCCAGCAGTTTCAGGCGGGGTTCCCAAAGGAATGAGCAGTTCTTC. Translation gives CASSFRRGSQRNEQFF. The gene calls are TRBV12-3 or TRBV12-4 and TRBJ2-1, with D possibly TRBD2 on 6 matching bases. This CDR3 contains 16 residues. Trimming removed 3 bases at V and 7 bases at J, with 19 bases between.

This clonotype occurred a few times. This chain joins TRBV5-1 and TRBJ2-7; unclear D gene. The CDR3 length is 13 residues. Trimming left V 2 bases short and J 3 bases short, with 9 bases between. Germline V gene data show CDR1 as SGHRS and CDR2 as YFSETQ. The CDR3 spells CASSFVGDYEQYF. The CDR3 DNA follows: TGCGCCAGCAGCTTCGTCGGAGACTACGAGCAGTACTTC.

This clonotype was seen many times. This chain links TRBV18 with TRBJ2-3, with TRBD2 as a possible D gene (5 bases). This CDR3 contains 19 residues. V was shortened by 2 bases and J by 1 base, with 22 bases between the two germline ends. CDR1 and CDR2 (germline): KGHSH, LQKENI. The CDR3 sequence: CASSPSLSSNQLGTDTQYF. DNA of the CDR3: TGTGCCAGCTCACCATCTCTGTCTAGCAACCAACTGGGCACAGATACGCAGTATTTT.

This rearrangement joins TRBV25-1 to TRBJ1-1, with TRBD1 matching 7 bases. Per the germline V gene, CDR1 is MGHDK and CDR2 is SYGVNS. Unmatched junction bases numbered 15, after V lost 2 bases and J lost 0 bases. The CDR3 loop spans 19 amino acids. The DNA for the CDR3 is TGTGCCAGCAGTGAAAAGTTCAGGGGACAGCAGTTTATGAACACTGAAGCTTTCTTT. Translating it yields CASSEKFRGQQFMNTEAFF.

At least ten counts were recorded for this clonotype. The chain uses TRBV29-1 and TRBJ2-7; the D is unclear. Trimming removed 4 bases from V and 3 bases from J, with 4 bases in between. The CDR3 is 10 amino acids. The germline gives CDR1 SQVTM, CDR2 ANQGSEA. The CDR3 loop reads CSVADYEQYF. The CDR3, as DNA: TGCAGCGTTGCAGACTACGAGCAGTACTTC.

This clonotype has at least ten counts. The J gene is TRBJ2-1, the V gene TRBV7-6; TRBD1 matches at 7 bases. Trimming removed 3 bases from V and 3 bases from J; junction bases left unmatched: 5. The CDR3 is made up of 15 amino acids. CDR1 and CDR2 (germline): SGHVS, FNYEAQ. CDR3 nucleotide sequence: TGTGCCAGCAGCTTCGCCGGGACAGTCTACAATGAGCAGTTCTTC. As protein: CASSFAGTVYNEQFF.

The CDR3 here is CASSPEAGGPDTQYF. The CDR3 DNA sequence: TGCGCCAGCAGCCCGGAAGCGGGGGGGCCGGATACGCAGTATTTT. The chain uses TRBV5-1 and TRBJ2-3, with 10 bases matching TRBD2. CDR3 size: 15 residues. CDR1 is SGHRS, CDR2 YFSETQ, per germline. Trimming cost V 4 bases and J 6 bases; bases outside gene matches: 8.

CDR3 nucleotide sequence: TGTGCCAGCGCTATCAACAGGGCGAGCACTGAAGCTTTCTTT. Translated, it gives CASAINRASTEAFF. V is TRBV27 and J is TRBJ1-1, with a tentative D call TRBD1 (6 bases). V was shortened by 8 bases and J by 4 bases, with 17 bases between the two germline ends. The CDR3 consists of 14 residues. Germline V gene data show CDR1 as MNHEY and CDR2 as SMNVEV (reference sequence).

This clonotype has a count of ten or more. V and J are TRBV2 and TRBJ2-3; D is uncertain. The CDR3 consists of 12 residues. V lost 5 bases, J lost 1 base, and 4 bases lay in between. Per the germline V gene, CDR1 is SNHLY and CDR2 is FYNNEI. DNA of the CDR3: TGTGCCAGCAGTCCCCGCACAGATACGCAGTATTTT. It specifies CASSPRTDTQYF.

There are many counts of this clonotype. CDR3 loop: CSVESPINNEQFF. CDR3 DNA: TGCAGCGTTGAGAGTCCTATAAACAATGAGCAGTTCTTC. The rearrangement links TRBV29-1 to TRBJ2-1; D unresolved. The CDR3 consists of 13 residues. Germline CDR1 SQVTM, CDR2 ANQGSEA. The V gene lost 3 bases and the J gene lost 5 bases, with 11 bases spanning the gap.

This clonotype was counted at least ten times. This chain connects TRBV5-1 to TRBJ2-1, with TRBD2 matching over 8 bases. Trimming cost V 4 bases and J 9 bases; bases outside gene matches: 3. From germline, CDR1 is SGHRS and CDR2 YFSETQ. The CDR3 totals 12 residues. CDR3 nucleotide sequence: TGCGCCAGCAGCCCGACTAGCGCTGAGCAGTTCTTC. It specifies CASSPTSAEQFF.

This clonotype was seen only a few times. CDR3 nucleotide sequence: TGTGCCAGCAGTTTCTTGGGTCCTGAGGGCTCCTACAATGAGCAGTTCTTC. As protein: CASSFLGPEGSYNEQFF. This sequence joins TRBV12-3 or TRBV12-4 and TRBJ2-1, with D possibly TRBD2 on 5 matching bases. This CDR3 has 17 residues. The germline V and J ends were trimmed by 3 bases and 0 bases, with 15 bases remaining between them.

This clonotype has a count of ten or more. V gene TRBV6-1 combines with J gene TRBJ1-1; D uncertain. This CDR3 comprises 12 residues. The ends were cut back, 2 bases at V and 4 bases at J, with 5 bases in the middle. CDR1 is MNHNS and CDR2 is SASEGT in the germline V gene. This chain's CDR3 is CASSEFATEAFF. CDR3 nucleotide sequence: TGTGCCAGCAGTGAATTCGCCACTGAAGCTTTCTTT.

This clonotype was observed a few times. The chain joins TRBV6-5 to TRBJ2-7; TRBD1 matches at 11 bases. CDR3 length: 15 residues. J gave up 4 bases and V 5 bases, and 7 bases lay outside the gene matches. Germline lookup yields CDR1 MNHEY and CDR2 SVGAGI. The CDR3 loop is CASSPGTGGKYEQYF. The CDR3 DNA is TGTGCCAGCAGTCCCGGGACAGGGGGTAAATACGAGCAGTACTTC.